Listed below are T cell receptor beta chains from one sample, sequenced in a study of T cell repertoires in cytomegalovirus infection. TCRdb redid the calling of the reads with MiXCR, one entry per CDR3 protein. The data hold about 260,000 distinct CDR3 sequences, with roughly 13% observed a single time. The sequenced sample was PBMCs. The source is a human donor in good health (CMV status not recorded). Some clones in this sample may be carry-over from other donors' samples. Each CDR3 is given with its conserved first and last residue. D genes are given only for firm matches. Size tells how often a clone was seen (once, few, many) or the class of an expanded clone, and some rows leave it out.

J,size,D,V,CDR3,DNA
TRBJ1-3,few,NA,TRBV2,CASRRGAPGNTIYF,TGTGCCAGCAGAAGGGGGGCTCCTGGAAACACCATATATTTT
TRBJ2-3,many,NA,TRBV7-8,CASSEGLGADTQYF,TGTGCCAGCAGCGAAGGGCTTGGGGCAGATACGCAGTATTTT
TRBJ2-5,few,NA,TRBV6-5,CASSIGGIQETQYF,TGTGCCAGCAGTATTGGGGGGATCCAAGAGACCCAGTACTTC
TRBJ1-3,many,NA,TRBV28,CASSLPDTRTGNTIYF,TGTGCCAGCAGTTTGCCCGACACCCGTACTGGAAACACCATATATTTT
TRBJ2-3,many,NA,TRBV7-2,CASSLDLVRTDTQYF,TGTGCCAGCAGCTTAGACTTAGTGCGGACAGATACGCAGTATTTT
TRBJ2-3,NA,NA,TRBV19,CASNPKPQYF,TGTGCCAGTAATCCCAAACCGCAGTATTTT
TRBJ1-1,many,NA,TRBV14,CASSHWARDMNTEAFF,TGTGCCAGCAGCCACTGGGCCCGCGACATGAACACTGAAGCTTTCTTT
TRBJ2-5,few,TRBD1,TRBV29-1,CSVEAGTGLETQYF,TGCAGCGTTGAAGCCGGGACAGGGCTTGAGACCCAGTACTTC
TRBJ2-3,many,NA,TRBV28,CASQGGLTDTQYF,TGTGCCAGTCAGGGGGGCCTCACAGATACGCAGTATTTT
TRBJ2-6,many,TRBD2,TRBV28,CASSPGTSGRLGANVLTF,TGTGCCAGCAGTCCGGGGACTAGCGGGAGGTTGGGGGCCAACGTCCTGACTTTC
TRBJ1-1,many,NA,TRBV20-1,CSARQQDTEAFF,TGCAGTGCTAGACAACAAGACACTGAAGCTTTCTTT
TRBJ2-1,NA,TRBD1,TRBV6-8,CASIKDRAGDEQFF,TGTGCCAGCATTAAAGACAGGGCAGGGGATGAGCAGTTCTTC
TRBJ2-7,many,NA,TRBV19,CASSMRGGLYEQYF,TGTGCCAGTAGTATGAGAGGCGGTCTCTACGAGCAGTACTTC
TRBJ2-3,NA,NA,TRBV5-1,CASSPKSTDTQYF,TGCGCCAGCAGCCCCAAGTCCACAGATACGCAGTATTTT
TRBJ1-2,few,NA,TRBV12-3/TRBV12-4,CASSLGYDGYTF,TGTGCCAGCAGTTTGGGGTACGATGGCTACACCTTC
TRBJ2-3,NA,NA,TRBV3-1,CASSHSGGADTQYF,TGTGCCAGCAGCCACAGCGGCGGGGCAGATACGCAGTATTTT
TRBJ2-7,NA,NA,TRBV29-1,CSVVGPGLIVLNYEQYF,TGCAGCGTTGTGGGTCCGGGTTTAATCGTCCTTAACTACGAGCAGTACTTC
TRBJ2-1,many,TRBD1,TRBV7-8,CASSLAYRQGARQFF,TGTGCCAGCAGCTTAGCATACAGACAGGGGGCAAGGCAGTTCTTC
TRBJ2-1,NA,NA,TRBV6-5,CASRPRRGPLYNEQFF,TGTGCCAGCAGACCGAGACGGGGGCCCCTCTACAATGAGCAGTTCTTC
TRBJ2-3,NA,NA,TRBV24-1,CATSDPLARYTDTQYF,TGTGCCACCAGTGACCCTCTAGCTCGATACACAGATACGCAGTATTTT
TRBJ1-1,few,TRBD1,TRBV10-3,CATEGQGAGEAFF,TGTGCCACAGAAGGACAGGGGGCCGGTGAAGCTTTCTTT
TRBJ2-7,NA,TRBD1,TRBV29-1,CSVEERLTGATYEQYF,TGCAGCGTTGAAGAAAGGCTGACAGGGGCAACCTACGAGCAGTACTTC
TRBJ2-4,many,NA,TRBV28,CASTPWGGEAKNIQYF,TGTGCCAGCACCCCGTGGGGCGGAGAGGCCAAAAACATTCAGTACTTC
TRBJ1-6,NA,NA,TRBV20-1,CSARDVGSPLHF,TGCAGTGCTAGAGATGTGGGATCACCCCTCCACTTT
TRBJ2-1,many,NA,TRBV4-3,CASSQLAPGRSYNEQFF,TGCGCCAGCAGCCAACTCGCCCCCGGGCGGTCCTACAATGAGCAGTTCTTC
TRBJ1-5,NA,NA,TRBV18,CASSPSGERQPQHF,TGTGCCAGCTCACCATCGGGGGAGAGACAGCCCCAGCATTTT
TRBJ2-3,many,NA,TRBV4-1,CASSPYGQFTDTQYF,TGCGCCAGCAGCCCATACGGGCAGTTCACAGATACGCAGTATTTT
TRBJ1-6,few,NA,TRBV5-1,CASSLETAHNSPLHF,TGCGCCAGCAGCTTGGAAACAGCTCATAATTCACCCCTCCACTTT
TRBJ2-7,many,TRBD1,TRBV7-2,CASSPGGSVYEQYF,TGTGCCAGCAGCCCAGGGGGTTCGGTCTACGAGCAGTACTTC
TRBJ1-5,few,NA,TRBV20-1,CSARDLSSPQHF,TGCAGTGCTAGAGATTTATCCTCCCCCCAGCATTTT
TRBJ2-3,many,TRBD2,TRBV7-2,CASSPVAGAFTDTQYF,TGTGCCAGCAGCCCGGTAGCGGGAGCCTTCACAGATACGCAGTATTTT
TRBJ1-1,NA,NA,TRBV18,CASSPQPGAEAFF,TGTGCCAGCTCACCACAACCGGGGGCAGAAGCTTTCTTT
TRBJ2-6,few,NA,TRBV4-1,CASSQGVVSGANVLTF,TGCGCCAGCAGCCAAGGGGTGGTCTCTGGGGCCAACGTCCTGACTTTC
TRBJ2-1,many,NA,TRBV11-2,CASSLGSSSQGYNEQFF,TGTGCCAGCAGCTTAGGGAGTTCGAGTCAGGGTTACAATGAGCAGTTCTTC
TRBJ2-1,NA,NA,TRBV15,CATSRGNYNEQFF,TGTGCCACCAGCAGAGGGAATTACAATGAGCAGTTCTTC
TRBJ2-2,few,NA,TRBV11-3,CASRAGTGELFF,TGTGCCAGCAGAGCCGGCACCGGGGAGCTGTTTTTT
TRBJ2-1,many,TRBD2,TRBV7-2,CASSLAVRGVAGVYNEQFF,TGTGCCAGCAGCTTAGCCGTAAGGGGGGTAGCGGGAGTTTACAATGAGCAGTTCTTC
TRBJ2-7,many,TRBD1,TRBV12-3/TRBV12-4,CASSLAGTGSYF,TGTGCCAGCAGTTTAGCCGGGACAGGCTCGTACTTC
TRBJ1-1,many,NA,TRBV6-2/TRBV6-3,CASSYGGVTEAFF,TGTGCCAGCAGTTACGGCGGGGTAACTGAAGCTTTCTTT
TRBJ2-7,many,TRBD2,TRBV7-2,CASSTRLAGGPYEQYF,TGTGCCAGCAGCACCCGGCTAGCGGGAGGGCCCTACGAGCAGTACTTC
TRBJ2-7,many,TRBD1,TRBV28,CASRATGGSYEQYF,TGTGCCAGCAGAGCAACAGGGGGTAGCTACGAGCAGTACTTC
TRBJ1-2,many,NA,TRBV7-2,CASSLGGTAYGYTF,TGTGCCAGCAGCTTAGGAGGGACGGCCTATGGCTACACCTTC
TRBJ2-1,many,NA,TRBV7-6,CASSLDPGFYNEQFF,TGTGCCAGCAGCTTAGATCCGGGGTTCTACAATGAGCAGTTCTTC
TRBJ2-1,many,NA,TRBV7-9,CASSPSYTSYNEQFF,TGTGCCAGCAGCCCGTCCTATACCTCCTACAATGAGCAGTTCTTC
TRBJ2-1,NA,TRBD1,TRBV5-1,CASSYRTGSHNEQFF,TGCGCCAGCAGCTACCGGACAGGGAGTCACAATGAGCAGTTCTTC
TRBJ1-6,NA,TRBD1,TRBV7-3,CASSSDRERPLHF,TGTGCCAGCAGCTCGGACAGGGAAAGACCCCTCCACTTT
TRBJ2-7,few,TRBD2,TRBV20-1,CSASVFAGGPYEQYF,TGCAGTGCTAGTGTTTTCGCGGGAGGGCCCTACGAGCAGTACTTC
TRBJ2-5,NA,TRBD2,TRBV5-4,CASSLIAGGLETQYF,TGTGCCAGCAGCTTGATAGCGGGAGGATTGGAGACCCAGTACTTC
TRBJ2-5,few,TRBD1,TRBV29-1,CSVVLGRGQVDQYF,TGCAGCGTTGTTTTGGGCAGGGGGCAGGTCGACCAGTACTTC
TRBJ2-2,few,TRBD1,TRBV20-1,CSARDLFSGDRGTGELFF,TGCAGTGCTAGAGATCTTTTCTCGGGGGACAGGGGGACCGGGGAGCTGTTTTTT
TRBJ1-1,NA,TRBD1,TRBV19,CASSISGTGTSNTEAFF,TGTGCCAGTAGTATATCCGGGACAGGGACGTCGAACACTGAAGCTTTCTTT
TRBJ1-4,NA,NA,TRBV7-2,CASSLVAGAGGEKLFF,TGTGCCAGCAGCTTAGTGGCCGGGGCTGGCGGTGAAAAACTGTTTTTT
TRBJ1-2,many,NA,TRBV7-9,CASSFDGANYGYTF,TGTGCCAGCAGCTTCGACGGAGCTAACTATGGCTACACCTTC
TRBJ2-1,many,NA,TRBV14,CASSQDLTRYNEQFF,TGTGCCAGCAGCCAAGATCTCACCAGGTACAATGAGCAGTTCTTC
TRBJ2-1,NA,TRBD2,TRBV3-1,CASSPVGTSGRNEQFF,TGTGCCAGCAGCCCAGTCGGGACTAGCGGGAGGAATGAGCAGTTCTTC
TRBJ2-1,few,NA,TRBV5-4,CASSPQRAQYNEQFF,TGTGCCAGCAGCCCCCAAAGGGCCCAGTACAATGAGCAGTTCTTC
TRBJ2-1,many,TRBD1,TRBV6-2/TRBV6-3,CASSSYRGRANEQFF,TGTGCCAGCAGTTCCTACAGGGGGCGGGCGAATGAGCAGTTCTTC
TRBJ2-1,NA,NA,TRBV5-1,CASSLSLQTYNEQFF,TGCGCCAGCAGCTTGTCTTTACAGACCTACAATGAGCAGTTCTTC
TRBJ2-3,few,NA,TRBV5-4,CASSLGGGQDTQYF,TGTGCCAGCAGCTTGGGGGGGGGCCAGGATACGCAGTATTTT
TRBJ2-2,many,NA,TRBV7-2,CASSSFGGELFF,TGTGCCAGCAGCTCGTTTGGCGGGGAGCTGTTTTTT